A selection of T cell receptor beta chains follows, all from one sample in a study of blood T cell repertoires in COVID-19. The assay was immunoSEQ multiplex PCR, and TCRdb's table has in-frame clones only and misses some. The sample has hundreds of thousands of clones, around 80% seen once. Source material: peripheral blood. These receptors all stem from a woman in her thirties with COVID-19, enrolled during active disease. Both conserved end residues are part of each CDR3. The D gene is left open where the match is weak. Clone size is not always given. Where it is, it says once, few, many or a class for expanded clones.

d_call j_call v_call clone_size cdr3_nt cdr3_aa
NA TRBJ2-5 TRBV9 NA TGTGCCAGCAGCGTAGGCGGTTTCCAAGAGACCCAGTACTTC CASSVGGFQETQYF
TRBD1 TRBJ2-2 TRBV5-1 NA TGCGCCAGCAGCGGGACAGGGAAGAACACCGGGGAGCTGTTTTTT CASSGTGKNTGELFF
NA TRBJ2-5 TRBV2 once TGTGCCAGCAGGGCCCAGGGTGGCCAAGAGACCCAGTACTTC CASRAQGGQETQYF
TRBD2 TRBJ2-7 TRBV25-1 NA TGTGCCAGCAGTGACTTTCGGCGGGGGGCCTCCTACGAGCAGTACTTC CASSDFRRGASYEQYF
TRBD1 TRBJ2-7 TRBV7-9 NA TGTGCCAGCACCGAGACAGGGGGCGAGTACGAGCAGTACTTC CASTETGGEYEQYF
TRBD2 TRBJ2-5 TRBV15 few TGTGCCACCAGTAATGCCTGGGGGGGAGAGACCCAGTACTTC CATSNAWGGETQYF
NA TRBJ2-5 TRBV10-3 NA TGTGCCATCGGCAGGCCCCAAGAGACCCAGTACTTC CAIGRPQETQYF
NA TRBJ2-3 TRBV7-2 NA TGTGCCAGCAGCTTAGCGCGAGGGAGGGGGGATACGCAGTATTTT CASSLARGRGDTQYF
TRBD1 TRBJ2-5 TRBV11-3 few TGTGCCAGCAGCCAGGGACAGCAAGAGACCCAGTACTTC CASSQGQQETQYF
NA TRBJ2-7 TRBV4-1 few TGCGCCAGCAGCCAAGATCCGGAGAGCGAGCAGTACTTC CASSQDPESEQYF
TRBD2 TRBJ2-5 TRBV20-1 NA TGCAGTGCTAGTCCGGCGACTAGCGGGCAAGAGACCCAGTACTTC CSASPATSGQETQYF
NA TRBJ1-1 TRBV6-5 once TGTGCCAGCAGTTACTCCTTTGGAGAAGAAGCTTTCTTT CASSYSFGEEAFF
TRBD2 TRBJ2-1 TRBV27 NA TGTGCCAGCAGTTTCCTTACTAGCGGGAGCTCCTACAATGAGCAGTTCTTC CASSFLTSGSSYNEQFF
NA TRBJ2-1 TRBV9 NA TGTGCCAGCAGCCCAAGCAGGGATAGACTGAACAATGAGCAGTTCTTC CASSPSRDRLNNEQFF
TRBD1 TRBJ2-1 TRBV3-1/TRBV3-2 NA TGTGCCAGCAGCCAGGGACAGAACATGTACAATGAGCAGTTCTTC CASSQGQNMYNEQFF
TRBD2 TRBJ2-3 TRBV4-3 few TGCGCCAGCAGCCTTCAGACTAGCGGGGGGGCCGCAGATACGCAGTATTTT CASSLQTSGGAADTQYF
TRBD1 TRBJ2-7 TRBV27 NA TGTGCCAGCAGTTTCCTGCGCCGGGACAGGGTATCCTACGAGCAGTACTTC CASSFLRRDRVSYEQYF
NA TRBJ2-7 TRBV7-2 NA TGTGCCAGCAGCGTAAGCGGGTCCTACGAGCAGTACTTC CASSVSGSYEQYF
NA TRBJ1-2 TRBV28 NA TGTGCCAGCAGCTCAGGGATTGCAGGCCCCTACACCTTC CASSSGIAGPYTF
NA TRBJ2-5 TRBV20-1 NA TGCAGTGCTAGCGGGGAGGAGACCCAGTACTTC CSASGEETQYF
TRBD1 TRBJ1-1 TRBV28 NA TGTGCCAGCAGTTCCGGACAGGTGACTGAAGCTTTCTTT CASSSGQVTEAFF
NA TRBJ1-3 TRBV3-1/TRBV3-2 NA TGTGCCAGCAGCCATTATTCTGGAAACACCATATATTTT CASSHYSGNTIYF
TRBD1 TRBJ1-1 TRBV30 NA TGTGCCTGGAGTGGCCAGGGGGGAACTGAAGCTTTCTTT CAWSGQGGTEAFF
TRBD1 TRBJ1-4 TRBV15 NA TGTGCCACCAGCAGTCCGGGACAGACTAAAAAACTGTTTTTT CATSSPGQTKKLFF
NA TRBJ2-5 TRBV7-3 NA TGTGCCAGCAGCTCGGACGATAGCGTATTACAGTACTTC CASSSDDSVLQYF
NA TRBJ1-2 TRBV5-1 NA TGCGCCAGCAGCTTGGACGGCTATGGCTACACCTTC CASSLDGYGYTF
NA TRBJ2-2 TRBV28 NA TGTGCCAGCAGTTTGCCGGTCACCGGGGAGCTGTTTTTT CASSLPVTGELFF
NA TRBJ2-3 TRBV14 NA TGTGCCAGCAGCGTGACAGCGGGCGCGGATACGCAGTATTTT CASSVTAGADTQYF
TRBD1 TRBJ1-2 TRBV28 few TGTGCCAGCAGTTTAGGGACAGGGGGCTATGGCTACACCTTC CASSLGTGGYGYTF
NA TRBJ1-1 TRBV10-3 NA TGTGCCATCAGTGAGTCAAGTAGTGAAGCTTTCTTT CAISESSSEAFF
NA TRBJ2-5 TRBV9 NA TGTGCCAGCAGCGTAGAGGTGGGGGGAGAGACCCAGTACTTC CASSVEVGGETQYF
TRBD2 TRBJ2-3 TRBV7-2 NA TGTGCCAGCAGCTTAGCGATCCCGGTCGGGGGGGCAGATACGCAGTATTTT CASSLAIPVGGADTQYF
TRBD2 TRBJ2-3 TRBV11-1 few TGTGCCAGCAGCTCACAAAGCGGGGGGTGGACAGATACGCAGTATTTT CASSSQSGGWTDTQYF
NA TRBJ2-1 TRBV28 NA TGTGCCAGCAGTCCCCTAGGGGCGCGACCTGAGCAGTTCTTC CASSPLGARPEQFF
NA TRBJ2-3 TRBV7-2 NA TGTGCCAGCAGCCGGGACAAGGGGAGCGCAGATACGCAGTATTTT CASSRDKGSADTQYF
TRBD2 TRBJ2-3 TRBV19 NA TGTGCCAGTAGTATAGAATCCGGGACTAAGCAGTATTTT CASSIESGTKQYF
TRBD1 TRBJ1-1 TRBV10-3 NA TGTGCCATCAGTGAAGGGGAGGACAGGGGAGACACTGAAGCTTTCTTT CAISEGEDRGDTEAFF
NA TRBJ1-2 TRBV5-1 NA TGCGCCAGCAGCTCGACTACAGATATCTACACCTTC CASSSTTDIYTF
TRBD1 TRBJ2-7 TRBV4-1 NA TGCGCCAGCAGCCACCCCGGGACAGGGGAGTACGAGCAGTACTTC CASSHPGTGEYEQYF
TRBD2 TRBJ2-1 TRBV7-3 NA TGTGCCAGCAGCTGGGGACTAAACAATGAGCAGTTCTTC CASSWGLNNEQFF
NA TRBJ1-6 TRBV6-1 few TGTGCCAGCAGTGACAGGATTAATTCACCCCTCCACTTT CASSDRINSPLHF
NA TRBJ1-2 TRBV28 NA TGTGCCAGCCATACAGAAGTCGCGGGGGGCTACACCTTC CASHTEVAGGYTF
TRBD1 TRBJ1-6 TRBV10-3 NA TGTGCCATCAGTGAGCCGACAGGGAATTCACCCCTCCACTTT CAISEPTGNSPLHF
NA TRBJ1-2 TRBV30 NA TGTGCCTGGAGTCACGTGGAGTATGGCTACACCTTC CAWSHVEYGYTF
NA TRBJ1-1 TRBV5-4 NA TGTGCCAGCAGCCCCATTGTAGGGGGCACTGAAGCTTTCTTT CASSPIVGGTEAFF
TRBD2 TRBJ2-7 TRBV6-6 NA TGTGCCAGCAGTTATCTTAGCGGGAGAAAGAACGAGCAGTACTTC CASSYLSGRKNEQYF
NA TRBJ2-2 TRBV7-3 NA TGTGCCAGCAGTTCTCCCCTCGGCGGGGAGCTGTTTTTT CASSSPLGGELFF
TRBD2 TRBJ2-1 TRBV4-3 once TGCGCCAGCAGCCAGTTGACCGGGACTAGGAGTGAGCAGTTCTTC CASSQLTGTRSEQFF
NA TRBJ2-1 TRBV29-1 NA TGCAGCGTTGCCCCGGGTCCCCATGAGCAGTTCTTC CSVAPGPHEQFF
NA TRBJ2-2 TRBV5-3 few TGTGCCAGAAGCTTGGTCTACCGATACACCGGGGAGCTGTTTTTT CARSLVYRYTGELFF
TRBD1 TRBJ1-6 TRBV7-9 NA TGTGCCAGCAGCCCGGGACAGGGGGAGAATAATTCACCCCTCCACTTT CASSPGQGENNSPLHF
NA TRBJ1-2 TRBV27 NA TGTGCCAGCAGTTTATCAGAACAGGGTGGGGACTATGGCTACACCTTC CASSLSEQGGDYGYTF
TRBD2 TRBJ2-2 TRBV6-2/TRBV6-3 few TGTGCCAGCAGTACCCAGCGGGGGGGCCGGACCGGGGAGCTGTTTTTT CASSTQRGGRTGELFF
NA TRBJ2-1 TRBV30 NA TGTGCCTGGGGAAGACTACTGTACAATGAGCAGTTCTTC CAWGRLLYNEQFF
TRBD1 TRBJ2-5 TRBV15 NA TGTGCCACCAGCTTAGGACAGGGGCCAGGAGAGACCCAGTACTTC CATSLGQGPGETQYF
TRBD2 TRBJ2-7 TRBV9 NA TGTGCCAGCAGCCCGGGACTATCAGCCTACGAGCAGTACTTC CASSPGLSAYEQYF
NA TRBJ1-2 TRBV3-1/TRBV3-2 NA TGTGCCAGCAGCCAAGGTACCGGGACACTCTATGGCTACACCTTC CASSQGTGTLYGYTF
TRBD1 TRBJ1-6 TRBV7-2 NA TGTGCCAGCAGCTTAAGACAGGGAAATTCACCCCTCCACTTT CASSLRQGNSPLHF
NA TRBJ1-1 TRBV7-3 NA TGTGCCAGCAGCCCCAACGGGGGATACACTGAAGCTTTCTTT CASSPNGGYTEAFF